Presented here are 29 T cell receptor beta chains from one specimen sequenced in a study of blood T cell repertoires in COVID-19. Repertoires were generated with immunoSEQ multiplex PCR, while TCRdb's copy carries only in-frame clones and drops some. The table records around 140,000 clones, approximately 90% of them present only once. The material sequenced was peripheral blood. All receptors derive from a man between 65 and 85 years old with active COVID-19.

Only a few counts were recorded for this clone. The genes are TRBV5-5 and TRBJ2-1; D gene uncertain. The CDR3 sequence is 14 residues long. Germline lookup yields CDR1 SGHKS and CDR2 YYEKEE (reference sequence). The V gene lost 4 bases and the J gene lost 6 bases, with 14 bases spanning the gap. CDR3 protein: CASSLLMSGNEQFF. The CDR3 coding sequence is TGTGCCAGCAGCCTACTCATGAGTGGCAATGAGCAGTTCTTC.

The genes are TRBV5-1 and TRBJ2-1; maybe TRBD2 (6 bases). With 3 bases removed from V and 0 bases from J, the gap between germline ends came to 10 bases. CDR1 and CDR2 from the germline V gene are SGHRS and YFSETQ. CDR3 length equals 15 residues. The DNA of the CDR3 is TGCGCCAGCAGCTCCGGGGGAAGCTCCTACAATGAGCAGTTCTTC. Protein sequence: CASSSGGSSYNEQFF. Full variable domain (missing parts from reference TRBV5-1 and TRBJ2-1): KAGVTQTPRYLIKTRGQQVTLSCSPISGHRSVSWYQQTPGQGLQFLFEYFSETQRNKGNFPGRFSGRQFSNSRSEMNVSTLELGDSALYLCASSSGGSSYNEQFFGPGTRLTVL.

The chain couples TRBV19 to TRBJ2-7; 10 bases are shared with TRBD1. CDR1 LNHDA and CDR2 SQIVND come from the germline V gene (reference sequence). V shed 3 bases, J shed 5 bases, and the junction held 13 bases outside the gene matches. This CDR3 is 17 amino acids long. DNA of the CDR3: TGTGCCAGTAGTATGCCTTTCGCCGGGACAGGGGCCGACGAGCAGTACTTC. Translation: CASSMPFAGTGADEQYF.

The V and J genes are TRBV6-5 and TRBJ2-1, with a weak D call TRBD1 (6 bases). Trimming shortened V by 7 bases and J by 5 bases, and 18 bases separated the two germline ends. Looked up from germline, CDR1 is MNHEY and CDR2 is SVGAGI. This CDR3 region has 15 residues. CDR3 in amino acids: CASTLQGELNNEQFF. DNA for the CDR3: TGTGCCAGCACCTTACAGGGAGAACTTAACAATGAGCAGTTCTTC.

The V gene is TRBV6-5, the J gene TRBJ2-7; possible D gene TRBD2, 7 bases. Per the germline V gene, CDR1 is MNHEY and CDR2 is SVGAGI. V lost 0 bases and J lost 6, with 12 bases in between. CDR3 length: 14 residues. DNA for the CDR3: TGTGCCAGCAGTTACTCAGGACAGCGGGGCGAGCAGTACTTC. Encoded protein: CASSYSGQRGEQYF.

V is TRBV5-6 and J is TRBJ2-7, with 7 bases identical to TRBD1. The germline V gene encodes CDR1 SGHDT and CDR2 YYEEEE. CDR3 length equals 15 residues. V gave up 4 bases and J gave up 3 bases; unmatched junction bases: 10. For the CDR3, the DNA is TGTGCCAGCAGCGGACAGGTTCTTGGGGACTACGAGCAGTACTTC. Translation: CASSGQVLGDYEQYF.

CDR3: CASSPVRGRALGEQYF. The CDR3 bases are TGTGCCAGCAGCCCGGTTCGTGGGAGGGCCCTTGGCGAGCAGTACTTC. The J gene is TRBJ2-7, the V gene TRBV7-9; 7 nucleotides agree with TRBD2. After removal of 5 bases from V and 6 bases from J, the junction contained 16 bases not matched to a gene. This CDR3 comprises 16 residues. CDR1 SEHNR and CDR2 FQNEAQ come from the germline V gene (reference sequence).

The gene calls are TRBV18 and TRBJ2-1, with 9 bases lining up with TRBD2. In germline, CDR1 is KGHSH, CDR2 LQKENI. The CDR3 has 14 residues. V was pared by 6 bases and J by 5 bases, with 5 bases of the junction left unmatched. The CDR3 DNA is TGTGCCAGCTCCAAAATAGCGGGAGACAATGAGCAGTTCTTC. As protein: CASSKIAGDNEQFF.

The chain joins TRBV6-5 to TRBJ1-3; D ambiguous. Deletions cut 4 bases from V and 0 bases from J, with 10 bases between. Germline V gives CDR1 MNHEY, CDR2 SVGAGI. The CDR3 runs to 15 residues. In nucleotides, the CDR3 is TGTGCCAGCAGTTCTACAGCTTACTCTGGAAACACCATATATTTT. It specifies CASSSTAYSGNTIYF.

The chain is built from TRBV27 and TRBJ2-7; D is unclear. The CDR3 runs 13 residues. Germline V gene sequence: CDR1 MNHEY, CDR2 SMNVEV (reference sequence). Trimming left V 2 bases short and J 2 bases short, with 7 bases between. As DNA, the CDR3 is TGTGCCAGCAGTTTAGGGCCAACCTACGAGCAGTACTTC. Translation gives CASSLGPTYEQYF.

The V gene is TRBV6-5, the J gene TRBJ2-7; 12 bases match TRBD1. With V trimmed by 6 bases and J by 7 bases, 7 bases remained unmatched. This CDR3 has 14 residues. Germline CDR1 reads MNHEY; CDR2 reads SVGAGI. DNA of the CDR3: TGTGCCAGCAGGCCGGGACAGGGGGCCGGGGAGCAGTACTTC. As protein: CASRPGQGAGEQYF.

The chain joins TRBV10-2 to TRBJ1-1, with D perhaps matching TRBD1 (5 bases). Trimming pared 7 bases from V and 4 bases from J, leaving 22 bases between. In germline, CDR1 is WSHSY, CDR2 SAAADI. The CDR3 runs 16 residues. CDR3: CASNKGEKGLSTEAFF. The CDR3 nucleotides are TGCGCCAGCAACAAAGGCGAGAAGGGGCTGAGCACTGAAGCTTTCTTT.

The DNA for the CDR3 is TGTGCCAGTAGTATACTCAGGGAAAGGACTGAAGCTTTCTTT. Protein sequence: CASSILRERTEAFF. The chain recombines TRBV19 with TRBJ1-1, with D possibly being TRBD1 (5 bases). CDR1 is LNHDA and CDR2 is SQIVND in the germline V gene (reference sequence). The V end lost 2 bases, the J end lost 5 bases, and 12 bases lay between the germline ends. This CDR3 spans 14 amino acids.

J is TRBJ1-2 and V is TRBV6-6; D is possibly TRBD1 (5 bases). The CDR3 runs to 13 residues. Per germline, CDR1 MNHNY and CDR2 SVGAGI (reference sequence). V lost 2 bases and J lost 4, with 8 bases in between. The CDR3 nucleotides are TGTGCCAGCAGTTACGGGGGGGGCTATGGCTACACCTTC. This translates into CASSYGGGYGYTF.

The chain carries TRBV7-8 and TRBJ2-5; D perhaps matches TRBD1 (5 bases). From germline, CDR1 is SGHVS and CDR2 FQNEAQ. Trimming took 5 bases from V and 2 from J, leaving 12 bases between them. The CDR3 covers 14 residues. CDR3 DNA sequence: TGTGCCAGCAGCACCCGACAGACTCAAGAGACCCAGTACTTC. It yields the protein CASSTRQTQETQYF.

The chain is built from TRBV5-1 and TRBJ1-1; TRBD1 agrees at 10 bases. Germline CDR1 is SGHRS and CDR2 is YFSETQ. The CDR3 length is 12 residues. V lost 0 bases, J lost 11 bases, and 1 base stayed unmatched. CDR3 in DNA: TGCGCCAGCAGCTTGGGGGGACAGGGGGCTTTCTTT. Its translation is CASSLGGQGAFF.

The chain links TRBV6-2 or TRBV6-3 to TRBJ2-2, with 12 bases fitting TRBD2. The V gene's germline CDR1 is MNHEY and CDR2 SVGEGT. J was trimmed by 4 bases and V by 2 bases; bases with no gene match: 2. This CDR3 has 16 residues. The DNA for the CDR3 is TGTGCCAGCAGTTACGGACTAGCGGGACGCACCGGGGAGCTGTTTTTT. Amino acid sequence: CASSYGLAGRTGELFF.

This clone was detected only once. CDR3 in amino acids: CASSVGGPTEAFF. CDR3 nucleotides: TGTGCCAGCAGCGTAGGGGGCCCCACTGAAGCTTTCTTT. This sequence joins TRBV9 and TRBJ1-1, with D perhaps TRBD1 (5 bases). Germline assignment: CDR1 SGDLS and CDR2 YYNGEE. The CDR3 runs 13 residues. Trimming stripped 0 bases from V and 4 bases from J, with 7 bases between. The full variable domain, its missing parts supplied by reference TRBV9 and TRBJ1-1, is DSGVTQTPKHLITATGQRVTLRCSPRSGDLSVYWYQQSLDQGLQFLIQYYNGEERAKGNILERFSAQQFPDLHSELNLSSLELGDSALYFCASSVGGPTEAFFGQGTRLTVV.

The chain links TRBV3-1 (or the pseudogene TRBV3-2) to TRBJ2-1, with 11 bases that match TRBD2. V was pared by 0 bases and J by 5 bases, with 9 bases of the junction left unmatched. Germline V gene sequence: CDR1 LGHDT, CDR2 YNNKEL (reference sequence). CDR3 length: 18 residues. The chain's CDR3 is CASSQDRGALAGDNEQFF. The CDR3 DNA sequence: TGTGCCAGCAGCCAAGATAGAGGGGCACTAGCGGGAGACAATGAGCAGTTCTTC.

This clone has more than one count but fewer than ten. V and J are TRBV12-5 and TRBJ1-3; unclear D gene. Trimming stripped 3 bases from V and 0 bases from J, with 9 bases between. The length of the CDR3 is 15 residues. Germline V gene data show CDR1 as LGHNT and CDR2 as FRNRAP. The CDR3 sequence is CASGFRLLSGNTIYF. The CDR3 DNA reads as TGTGCTAGTGGTTTCCGACTGCTCTCTGGAAACACCATATATTTT.

The CDR3 DNA is TGTGCCAGCAGTTACCCGGCGGGGGGGGAGACCCAGTACTTC. Protein sequence: CASSYPAGGETQYF. The chain links TRBV6-2 or TRBV6-3 to TRBJ2-5; 9 nucleotides agree with TRBD2. The length of the CDR3 is 14 residues. Per the germline V gene, CDR1 is MNHEY and CDR2 is SVGEGT. V lost 2 bases and J lost 5; bases outside the gene matches: 3.

The chain combines TRBV19 with TRBJ1-2; D gene uncertain. Looked up from germline, CDR1 is LNHDA and CDR2 is SQIVND (reference sequence). This CDR3 has 15 residues. V dropped 8 bases and J dropped 4 bases, with 20 bases sitting between them. The CDR3 DNA is TGTGCCAGTCGAGAAGCCCCGACTGCTCTCTATGGCTACACCTTC. It codes for CASREAPTALYGYTF.

The V gene is TRBV19, the J gene TRBJ1-2, with 7 bases identical to TRBD1. Germline CDR1 is LNHDA and CDR2 is SQIVND (reference sequence). V trimming: 3 bases; J trimming: 4 bases; junction bases outside the gene matches: 11. The CDR3 has 16 residues. The CDR3 DNA follows: TGTGCCAGTAGTATGGTCCCAGCCCGGGACAGCTATGGCTACACCTTC. Translation: CASSMVPARDSYGYTF.

The rearrangement links TRBV28 to TRBJ1-1; possibly TRBD1 for D (6 bases). The CDR3 is 16 residues long. Germline V lookup: CDR1 MDHEN, CDR2 SYDVKM. With 7 bases removed from V and 10 bases from J, the gap between germline ends came to 28 bases. CDR3 nucleotides: TGTGCCAGCACCTACAGACAGGCCGTGAATAAGGTAGTAGCTTTCTTT. This gives the protein CASTYRQAVNKVVAFF.

The chain employs TRBV9 and TRBJ2-3; D is perhaps TRBD1 (6 bases). The CDR3 totals 15 residues. With 0 bases removed from V and 0 bases from J, the gap between germline ends came to 8 bases. Germline V gene sequence: CDR1 SGDLS, CDR2 YYNGEE. The CDR3 protein is CASSVGTESTDTQYF. CDR3 bases: TGTGCCAGCAGCGTAGGGACAGAGAGCACAGATACGCAGTATTTT.

The chain is built from TRBV9 and TRBJ1-2; perhaps TRBD1 as D (6 bases). V was clipped by 3 bases and J by 4 bases, with 16 bases between them. The germline V gene has CDR1 SGDLS and CDR2 YYNGEE. The CDR3 extends over 15 amino acids. The CDR3 bases are TGTGCCAGCAGCGCTCAGCCTGAAGGGGGCTATGGCTACACCTTC. The encoded protein is CASSAQPEGGYGYTF.

The rearrangement links TRBV4-3 to TRBJ1-1; D not certain. The germline V and J ends were trimmed by 1 base and 1 base, with 13 bases remaining between them. The CDR3 loop spans 16 amino acids. The germline CDR1 and CDR2 sequences are LGHNA and YSLEER. In DNA form, the CDR3 reads TGCGCCAGCAGCCAAGGCGGTTTCGCTCCGAACACTGAAGCTTTCTTT. Encoded protein: CASSQGGFAPNTEAFF.

This chain connects TRBV5-1 to TRBJ2-5; 9 bases align to TRBD2. J gave up 5 bases and V 1 base, and 6 bases lay outside the gene matches. The germline V gene encodes CDR1 SGHRS and CDR2 YFSETQ. The CDR3 sequence is 15 residues long. CDR3 DNA sequence: TGCGCCAGCAGCTTGTCAGCGGGAGGCTGGGAGACCCAGTACTTC. Translation: CASSLSAGGWETQYF.

The rearrangement joins TRBV10-2 to TRBJ2-3; TRBD2 aligns across 7 bases. Germline loops: CDR1 WSHSY, CDR2 SAAADI. There are 14 residues in the CDR3. J lost 1 base, V lost 5 bases, and 3 bases had no gene match. CDR3 coding DNA: TGCGCCAGCAGTATGGGACTACGCACAGATACGCAGTATTTT. Residues: CASSMGLRTDTQYF.